The 27 T cell receptor beta chains reported below all come from one sample, sequenced in a study of blood T cell repertoires in COVID-19. Clones were read by immunoSEQ multiplex PCR, and TCRdb kept only the in-frame ones, dropping some. In the table there are some 350,000 clones, 70% to 90% of which are singletons. Sequenced: peripheral blood. Receptor source: a human donor in a cohort sampled during active COVID-19.

V and J are TRBV7-8 and TRBJ2-3; TRBD2 is a possible D gene (5 bases). Germline V gene data show CDR1 as SGHVS and CDR2 as FQNEAQ. The CDR3 loop spans 15 amino acids. The V end lost 4 bases, the J end lost 6 bases, and 17 bases lay between the germline ends. CDR3 DNA sequence: TGTGCCAGCAGCTCCCAGGACCTGTCGGGGGATACGCAGTATTTT. It translates to CASSSQDLSGDTQYF.

This chain links TRBV6-5 with TRBJ1-2, with 10 bases identical to TRBD1. Looked up from germline, CDR1 is MNHEY and CDR2 is SVGAGI. CDR3 length equals 13 residues. V gave up 6 bases and J gave up 3 bases; unmatched junction bases: 1. The CDR3 protein is CASRDRGDYGYTF. The CDR3 region has the DNA TGTGCCAGCAGGGACAGGGGGGACTATGGCTACACCTTC.

This rearrangement joins TRBV28 to TRBJ2-5; 11 bases align to TRBD1. The ends lost 5 bases at V and 2 bases at J; junction bases unmatched: 7. The CDR3 contains 16 residues. Germline CDR1 reads MDHEN; CDR2 reads SYDVKM. CDR3 region: CASSRTGGLGQETQYF. In DNA, the CDR3 is TGTGCCAGCAGTCGGACAGGGGGCTTGGGTCAAGAGACCCAGTACTTC. Based on the CDR3 plus reference TRBV28 and TRBJ2-5, the full variable domain is DVKVTQSSRYLVKRTGEKVFLECVQDMDHENMFWYRQDPGLGLRLIYFSYDVKMKEKGDIPEGYSVSREKKERFSLILESASTNQTSMYLCASSRTGGLGQETQYFGPGTRLLVL.

The chain recombines TRBV24-1 with TRBJ2-3; 14 positions agree with TRBD2. CDR3 length: 17 residues. Germline trimming cut 10 bases from V and 0 bases from J; bases unmatched to any gene: 8. Germline-derived CDR1 and CDR2 are KGHDR and SFDVKD. DNA of the CDR3: TGTGCCACTGCCAGGACTAGCGGGAGGTTGAGCACAGATACGCAGTATTTT. It is translated as CATARTSGRLSTDTQYF.

The chain uses TRBV15 and TRBJ1-1; D call uncertain. The germline V gene encodes CDR1 LNHNV and CDR2 YYDKDF (reference sequence). The CDR3 is 14 amino acids. Deletions cut 0 bases from V and 2 bases from J, with 7 bases between. CDR3 amino acids: CATSRDQVNTEAFF. The CDR3 nucleotides are TGTGCCACCAGCAGAGATCAGGTAAACACTGAAGCTTTCTTT.

The chain combines TRBV2 with TRBJ2-7; D is undetermined. Germline values: CDR1 SNHLY, CDR2 FYNNEI. Trimming shortened V by 2 bases and J by 1 base, and 6 bases separated the two germline ends. The CDR3 is made up of 13 amino acids. The CDR3 loop reads CASSEPISYEQYF. The CDR3 DNA follows: TGTGCCAGCAGTGAACCTATTTCCTACGAGCAGTACTTC.

The CDR3 is CASSPTSGSGETQYF. For the CDR3, the DNA is TGCGCCAGCAGTCCGACTAGCGGGAGCGGTGAGACCCAGTACTTC. The chain carries TRBV10-2 and TRBJ2-5; 12 bases are a match to TRBD2. CDR3 length: 15 amino acids. V was clipped by 5 bases and J by 5 bases; unmatched bases: 6. Germline V gene sequence: CDR1 WSHSY, CDR2 SAAADI.

This clone was seen a single time. The chain recombines TRBV15 with TRBJ1-1; a weak D match, TRBD1 (5 bases). Germline V gene data show CDR1 as LNHNV and CDR2 as YYDKDF (reference sequence). The CDR3 is 15 amino acids. V was pared by 0 bases and J by 5 bases, with 13 bases between. The chain's CDR3 is CATSRDRGLGTEAFF. CDR3 coding DNA: TGTGCCACCAGCAGAGATAGGGGCCTGGGGACTGAAGCTTTCTTT.

This chain connects TRBV6-5 to TRBJ2-1; D is possibly TRBD2 (6 bases). Germline-derived CDR1 and CDR2 are MNHEY and SVGAGI. V was shortened by 6 bases and J by 4 bases, with 7 bases between the two germline ends. The CDR3 is made up of 12 amino acids. In DNA, the CDR3 is TGTGCCAGCAGGGGGGGTTACAATGAGCAGTTCTTC. This gives the protein CASRGGYNEQFF.

The chain joins TRBV28 to TRBJ2-7; weak D call: TRBD1 (5 bases). The CDR3 is made up of 14 amino acids. CDR1 is MDHEN, CDR2 SYDVKM, per germline. V was shortened by 2 bases and J by 3 bases, with 11 bases between the two germline ends. CDR3 region: CASSLISRDYEQYF. The CDR3 DNA follows: TGTGCCAGCAGTTTAATATCCAGGGACTACGAGCAGTACTTC.

The V call is TRBV19, the J call TRBJ1-1; 10 nucleotides match TRBD1. V lost 10 bases, J lost 6 bases, and 11 bases stayed unmatched. Germline CDR1 LNHDA, CDR2 SQIVND (reference sequence). The CDR3 is 14 residues long. In nucleotides, the CDR3 is TGTGCCACCTCGGGGACAGGGGATAACGCTGAAGCTTTCTTT. This translates into CATSGTGDNAEAFF.

This chain links TRBV28 with TRBJ1-3, with a weak D call TRBD1 (5 bases). The CDR3 length is 15 residues. Deletions cut 6 bases from V and 5 bases from J, with 17 bases between. CDR1 MDHEN and CDR2 SYDVKM come from the germline V gene. CDR3 bases: TGTGCCAGCAGATTTGGGAACAGGCTCCGAAACACCATATATTTT. It yields the protein CASRFGNRLRNTIYF.

This clone appeared once. V and J are TRBV6-5 and TRBJ2-3; D remains ambiguous. V was pared by 6 bases and J by 3 bases, with 16 bases between. The germline V gene encodes CDR1 MNHEY and CDR2 SVGAGI. This CDR3 comprises 15 residues. CDR3 nucleotides: TGTGCCAGCAGCCCCTCGGCGATACAGACAGATACGCAGTATTTT. Protein: CASSPSAIQTDTQYF.

This rearrangement joins TRBV6-2 or TRBV6-3 to TRBJ2-1; possible D gene TRBD2, 6 bases. Germline-derived CDR1 and CDR2 are MNHEY and SVGEGT. This CDR3 spans 15 amino acids. The V gene lost 0 bases and the J gene lost 2 bases, with 8 bases spanning the gap. The CDR3 spells CASSYSGEAYNEQFF. CDR3 nucleotide sequence: TGTGCCAGCAGTTACTCGGGGGAGGCCTACAATGAGCAGTTCTTC.

The chain has TRBV9 and TRBJ1-2, with TRBD1 matching 7 bases. Losses at the gene ends were 4 bases for V and 4 bases for J; bases not matched to a gene: 10. In germline, CDR1 is SGDLS, CDR2 YYNGEE. This CDR3 comprises 15 residues. The CDR3 DNA follows: TGTGCCAGCAGCACGTGGACAGGCCAGATCTATGGCTACACCTTC. Translation: CASSTWTGQIYGYTF.

The J gene is TRBJ2-7, the V gene TRBV2; D is possibly TRBD1 (5 bases). CDR3 length: 13 amino acids. Germline V gives CDR1 SNHLY, CDR2 FYNNEI. The V end was cut by 3 bases, the J end by 0 bases, with 6 bases between. CDR3 in amino acids: CASSDDSSYEQYF. CDR3 coding DNA: TGTGCCAGCAGTGACGACAGCTCCTACGAGCAGTACTTC.

The chain employs TRBV7-9 and TRBJ2-3, with 9 bases identical to TRBD2. Germline assignment: CDR1 SEHNR and CDR2 FQNEAQ (reference sequence). There are 15 residues in the CDR3. The V segment lost 1 base and the J segment 4 bases; nucleotides outside the gene matches: 3. Written as DNA, the CDR3 is TGTGCCAGCAGCTTAGGCGGGAGGGCCGCAGATACGCAGTATTTT. This gives the protein CASSLGGRAADTQYF. Supplemented by reference TRBV7-9 and TRBJ2-3, the full variable domain reads DTGVSQNPRHKITKRGQNVTFRCDPISEHNRLYWYRQTLGQGPEFLTYFQNEAQLEKSRLLSDRFSAERPKGSFSTLEIQRTEQGDSAMYLCASSLGGRAADTQYFGPGTRLTVL.

This rearrangement joins TRBV11-2 to TRBJ1-4; D is unclear. The CDR3 is made up of 16 amino acids. Germline V gives CDR1 SGHAT, CDR2 FQNNGV. The V end was cut by 1 base, the J end by 5 bases, with 14 bases between. The CDR3 DNA reads TGTGCCAGCAGCTTAGGGAGGACTGGTCGGAATGAAAAACTGTTTTTT. This encodes CASSLGRTGRNEKLFF.

The chain combines TRBV5-4 with TRBJ2-2; maybe TRBD1 (6 bases). The CDR3 extends over 16 amino acids. The V gene's germline CDR1 is SGHNT and CDR2 YYREEE (reference sequence). V dropped 4 bases and J dropped 4 bases, with 17 bases sitting between them. The CDR3 loop is CASSPAAGVGTGELFF. DNA for the CDR3: TGTGCCAGCAGCCCGGCGGCAGGGGTGGGCACCGGGGAGCTGTTTTTT.

The chain carries TRBV6-1 and TRBJ1-4; 10 bases align to TRBD1. Germline loops: CDR1 MNHNS, CDR2 SASEGT. J gave up 5 bases and V 0 bases, and 3 bases lay outside the gene matches. This CDR3 region has 16 residues. The CDR3 DNA reads as TGTGCCAGCAGTGAAGCGCCGGGACAGGGGAATGAAAAACTGTTTTTT. This sequence encodes CASSEAPGQGNEKLFF.

CDR3 nucleotides: TGCGCCAGCAGCGACTGGATAGCGGTCAGCTCCTACAATGAGCAGTTCTTC. This sequence encodes CASSDWIAVSSYNEQFF. The chain recombines TRBV4-1 with TRBJ2-1; D might be TRBD2 (6 bases). The CDR3 extends over 17 amino acids. Germline assignment: CDR1 MGHRA and CDR2 YSYEKL. V was pared by 5 bases and J by 0 bases, with 17 bases between.

This clone was found once. The V call is TRBV12-3 or TRBV12-4, the J call TRBJ2-7; weak D call: TRBD1 (6 bases). This CDR3 has 13 residues. Trimming left V 5 bases short and J 5 bases short, with 13 bases between. The CDR3 DNA reads as TGTGCCAGCAGTGCAGGGGCAGGTCACGAGCAGTACTTC. It translates to CASSAGAGHEQYF.

The rearrangement uses TRBV6-1 and TRBJ2-3; weak D call: TRBD2 (6 bases). With 4 bases removed from V and 1 base from J, the gap between germline ends came to 15 bases. The CDR3 has 16 amino acids. CDR1 and CDR2 from the germline V gene are MNHNS and SASEGT. CDR3 coding DNA: TGTGCCAGCAGTGTATCATCCGGGGGAGGCACAGATACGCAGTATTTT. Its protein product is CASSVSSGGGTDTQYF.

This clone was seen only a few times. The rearrangement joins TRBV27 to TRBJ1-4, with a weak D call TRBD1 (5 bases). Germline loops: CDR1 MNHEY, CDR2 SMNVEV (reference sequence). The V and J ends lost 8 bases and 2 bases respectively, with 15 bases between them. The CDR3 sequence is 15 residues long. The DNA for the CDR3 is TGTGCCAGCGGGGCGGGAATTGGGACTAATGAAAAACTGTTTTTT. Translated, it gives CASGAGIGTNEKLFF.

For the CDR3, the DNA is TGTGCCAGCAGCTTATCTAGCGGGGACTACGAGCAGTACTTC. Translated, it gives CASSLSSGDYEQYF. The gene calls are TRBV7-3 and TRBJ2-7; TRBD2 aligns across 9 bases. Germline V gives CDR1 SGHTA, CDR2 FQGTGA. V lost 2 bases to trimming and J lost 3 bases; unmatched junction nucleotides: 2. This CDR3 is built from 14 residues. Variable domain in full (rest from reference TRBV7-3 and TRBJ2-7): GAGVSQTPSNKVTEKGKYVELRCDPISGHTALYWYRQSLGQGPEFLIYFQGTGAADDSGLPNDRFFAVRPEGSVSTLKIQRTERGDSAVYLCASSLSSGDYEQYFGPGTRLTVT.

V and J are TRBV5-1 and TRBJ2-5; 8 bases are a match to TRBD2. Germline V gene sequence: CDR1 SGHRS, CDR2 YFSETQ. V lost 0 bases, J lost 4 bases, and 5 bases stayed unmatched. CDR3 length: 15 residues. CDR3: CASSLGSSGRETQYF. DNA for the CDR3: TGCGCCAGCAGCTTGGGTTCCAGCGGGAGAGAGACCCAGTACTTC.

This chain links TRBV6-5 with TRBJ1-2; D unresolved. Germline V gene sequence: CDR1 MNHEY, CDR2 SVGAGI. V shed 0 bases and J shed 8 bases, with 16 bases lying between them. CDR3 size: 15 residues. Here the CDR3 reads CASSYSTGGSWGYTF. In DNA, the CDR3 is TGTGCCAGCAGTTACTCGACTGGCGGTAGTTGGGGCTACACCTTC.